Below, 7 T cell receptor beta chains from the same sample are listed, as sequenced in a study of T cell responses to AZD1222 COVID-19 vaccine. The method was immunoSEQ multiplex PCR; TCRdb's version includes in-frame clones alone and lacks a portion of them. The sample includes some 200,000 clones, roughly 90% of them seen just once. Source: peripheral blood, taken 28 days after the second AZD1222 dose. These receptors all come from an adult who received the AZD1222 COVID-19 vaccine.

The chain links TRBV11-2 to TRBJ1-1, with D perhaps matching TRBD1 (5 bases). This CDR3 is built from 16 residues. Trimming removed 0 bases from V and 9 bases from J, with 20 bases in between. CDR1 SGHAT and CDR2 FQNNGV come from the germline V gene. The CDR3 nucleotides read TGTGCCAGCAGCTTAGATTCGGGACCCTCCTCCCGAAAAGCTTTCTTT. This codes for CASSLDSGPSSRKAFF.

The chain uses TRBV7-9 and TRBJ2-4; unclear D gene. CDR3 size: 14 residues. The germline V gene has CDR1 SEHNR and CDR2 FQNEAQ (reference sequence). Trimming removed 3 bases from V and 3 bases from J, with 9 bases in between. The CDR3 DNA reads as TGTGCCAGCAGCTTCTTTACCGGCAAAAACATTCAGTACTTC. It is translated as CASSFFTGKNIQYF.

In the case of this clone: Other DNA variants within this sample encode the same CDR3. CDR3 coding DNA: TGCGCCAGCAGCTTAGGGGGCCCTAATGAAAAACTGTTTTTT. Amino acid sequence: CASSLGGPNEKLFF. The chain uses TRBV5-1 and TRBJ1-4; 7 positions match TRBD1. V lost 2 bases and J lost 3; bases outside the gene matches: 1. The CDR3 has 14 amino acids. Per the germline V gene, CDR1 is SGHRS and CDR2 is YFSETQ. Together with reference TRBV5-1 and TRBJ1-4, the CDR3 gives the full variable domain: KAGVTQTPRYLIKTRGQQVTLSCSPISGHRSVSWYQQTPGQGLQFLFEYFSETQRNKGNFPGRFSGRQFSNSRSEMNVSTLELGDSALYLCASSLGGPNEKLFFGSGTQLSVL.

This rearrangement joins TRBV5-1 to TRBJ1-1, with D possibly matching TRBD1 (6 bases). The CDR3 loop spans 16 amino acids. Looked up from germline, CDR1 is SGHRS and CDR2 is YFSETQ. V was shortened by 4 bases and J by 3 bases, with 19 bases between the two germline ends. This CDR3 reads CASSPTPTGLYTEAFF. The CDR3 nucleotides are TGCGCCAGCAGCCCCACACCGACAGGTTTATACACTGAAGCTTTCTTT. Looking up the rest from reference TRBV5-1 and TRBJ1-1 gives the full variable domain: KAGVTQTPRYLIKTRGQQVTLSCSPISGHRSVSWYQQTPGQGLQFLFEYFSETQRNKGNFPGRFSGRQFSNSRSEMNVSTLELGDSALYLCASSPTPTGLYTEAFFGQGTRLTVV.

This chain uses TRBV7-6 with TRBJ2-1, with no clear D. Germline-derived CDR1 and CDR2 are SGHVS and FNYEAQ. V was trimmed by 5 bases and J by 9 bases, leaving 17 bases between them. The CDR3 runs to 14 residues. In DNA form, the CDR3 reads TGTGCCAGCAGCCCCCGGTTCGAGAATAGTGAGCAGTTCTTC. Amino acids: CASSPRFENSEQFF.

This chain links TRBV6-6 with TRBJ1-5; 7 bases are a match to TRBD1. The CDR3 is 16 amino acids. V gave up 7 bases and J gave up 1 base; unmatched junction bases: 10. Germline CDR1 is MNHNY and CDR2 is SVGAGI (reference sequence). The CDR3 region is CASNYDRAWSNQPQHF. The CDR3 DNA is TGTGCCAGCAACTATGACAGGGCTTGGAGCAATCAGCCCCAGCATTTT.

The chain employs TRBV2 and TRBJ1-5; tentatively, D is TRBD1 (6 bases). The CDR3 sequence is 13 residues long. Germline CDR1 reads SNHLY; CDR2 reads FYNNEI. V shed 6 bases and J shed 6 bases, with 12 bases lying between them. The CDR3 bases are TGTGCCAGCAGCGGCGACAGGTCTCAGCCCCAGCATTTT. It yields the protein CASSGDRSQPQHF.